Listed below are T cell receptor beta chains from one sample, sequenced in a study of blood T cell repertoires in COVID-19. The data were produced by immunoSEQ multiplex PCR, yet TCRdb's version contains in-frame clones alone and is incomplete. This sample carries some 250,000 clones, approximately 80% of them seen once, and the ten largest clones take about 2.9%. The sample was peripheral blood. The receptors here all came from an older woman with active or convalescent COVID-19. CDR3s include the opening cysteine and the closing phenylalanine or tryptophan. The order of the fields is D gene, clone size, J gene, V gene, CDR3 protein, CDR3 DNA. D genes are given only for firm matches. Expanded clones are given a class, and other clones once, few, many or no size at all.

TRBD1 . TRBJ1-5 TRBV29-1 CSVGQDRGRQPQHF TGCAGCGTTGGGCAGGACAGGGGTCGTCAGCCCCAGCATTTT
TRBD1 . TRBJ1-2 TRBV25-1 CASSHEGQGVWGYTF TGTGCCAGCAGTCACGAAGGACAGGGGGTCTGGGGCTACACCTTC
TRBD1 . TRBJ1-2 TRBV12-5 CASGFLGGARNYGYTF TGTGCTAGTGGTTTTTTAGGGGGCGCTAGGAACTATGGCTACACCTTC
TRBD1 once TRBJ1-2 TRBV7-2 CASRAGGRGYGYTF TGTGCCAGCAGAGCAGGGGGACGGGGCTATGGCTACACCTTC
TRBD1 few TRBJ1-3 TRBV29-1 CSVLTGVGNTIYF TGCAGCGTCTTGACAGGGGTGGGAAACACCATATATTTT
TRBD2 . TRBJ2-2 TRBV15 CATSREGLAVGNTGELFF TGTGCCACCAGCAGAGAGGGACTAGCGGTGGGGAACACCGGGGAGCTGTTTTTT
. . TRBJ2-1 TRBV18 CASSPELISSYNEQFF TGTGCCAGCTCACCCGAACTGATAAGCTCCTACAATGAGCAGTTCTTC
TRBD1 few TRBJ1-2 TRBV2 CASCQDRGGYGYTF TGTGCCAGCTGCCAGGACAGGGGAGGCTATGGCTACACCTTC
. . TRBJ1-1 TRBV7-8 CASSLKSGAIAEAFF TGTGCCAGCAGCTTAAAGTCAGGGGCTATCGCTGAAGCTTTCTTT
TRBD1 few TRBJ1-6 TRBV5-1 CASSPEQGASNSPLHF TGCGCCAGCAGCCCAGAACAGGGGGCTTCCAATTCACCCCTCCACTTT
TRBD1 . TRBJ2-7 TRBV28 CASSSPRGQGAWEQYF TGTGCCAGCAGTTCTCCCCGGGGGCAGGGGGCTTGGGAGCAGTACTTC
. . TRBJ1-5 TRBV6-2/TRBV6-3 CASRPDSLNQPQHF TGTGCCAGCAGACCTGACAGCTTAAATCAGCCCCAGCATTTT
TRBD1 . TRBJ2-3 TRBV5-6 CASSPGQRISSTDTQYF TGTGCCAGCAGCCCGGGACAGAGAATTTCTAGCACAGATACGCAGTATTTT
TRBD1 once TRBJ1-2 TRBV3-1/TRBV3-2 CASSQDNQGAISGYTF TGTGCCAGCAGCCAAGATAACCAGGGGGCGATTAGCGGCTACACCTTC
. . TRBJ1-5 TRBV9 CASSVGGGGQPQHF TGTGCCAGCAGCGTAGGTGGGGGCGGTCAGCCCCAGCATTTT
. . TRBJ1-2 TRBV19 CASSIGRRAGYGYTF TGTGCCAGTAGTATAGGCCGGAGAGCGGGCTATGGCTACACCTTC
. . TRBJ1-2 TRBV12-3/TRBV12-4 CASSFGTNYGYTF TGTGCCAGCAGTTTCGGGACTAACTATGGCTACACCTTC
TRBD1 . TRBJ1-1 TRBV5-8 CASSLLFEGAGGNTEAFF TGTGCCAGCAGCTTGCTGTTCGAGGGGGCAGGAGGGAACACTGAAGCTTTCTTT
TRBD1 . TRBJ2-2 TRBV7-7 CASSLTGGPDTGELFF TGTGCCAGCAGCTTGACAGGGGGCCCGGACACCGGGGAGCTGTTTTTT
TRBD2 . TRBJ2-3 TRBV18 CASSLTSGGAPHSADTQYF TGTGCCAGCTCACTTACTAGCGGGGGGGCCCCCCACTCCGCAGATACGCAGTATTTT
. . TRBJ2-5 TRBV21-1 CASSQNATGKLQETQYF TGTGCCAGCAGCCAAAATGCGACAGGTAAGCTTCAAGAGACCCAGTACTTC
TRBD1 many TRBJ1-3 TRBV11-3 CASSLGYPPGQARSGNTIYF TGTGCCAGCAGCTTAGGGTACCCTCCGGGACAGGCCCGGTCTGGAAACACCATATATTTT